The present entry profiles one T cell receptor (beta chain) with its context. Its antigen is currently unknown. Germline-derived CDR1 and CDR2 are MNHEY and SMNVEV (reference sequence). The CDR3 consists of 16 residues. V lost 2 bases to trimming and J lost 5 bases, with 18 bases between them. The data belong to a study of a mutant IDH1 vaccine in newly diagnosed glioma. Overall study: Initiation of the vaccine course occurred 4-6 weeks after radiotherapy alone, or alongside temozolomide cycles. Patients under treatment included around 60% males and about 38% females and had a mean age of approximately 40 years. Receipt of radiotherapy, temozolomide, or both preceded the study, and most received both.

Sequenced by immunoSEQ multiplex PCR; TCRdb stores in-frame clones only, minus some. Here the sample spans 20,000 to 30,000 clones, under 85% being singletons. Indicated time point: week 5, during vaccination. The vaccine gave 300 ug of a 20-mer mutant IDH1 peptide subcutaneously per dose. The source of this sequence is a man in his forties with glioma. Some clones in this sample may be carry-over from other donors' samples. The genes are TRBV27 and TRBJ2-5; a possible D gene is TRBD2 (6 bases). Sequenced material: PBMCs, taken from a glioma patient whose treatment included an IDH1 peptide vaccine. The CDR3 is CASSLRAGWGRETQYF. The CDR3 region has the DNA TGTGCCAGCAGTTTACGGGCGGGGTGGGGGAGGGAGACCCAGTACTTC.